The source of this T cell receptor (beta chain) is a study of blood T cells in healthy people across ages. Each donor was a healthy Caucasian individual from Russia, aged 6 to 90. Each donor's blood draw was roughly 9.8 milliliters of peripheral blood. Through a sample-barcoded 5' primer and a J-beta primer mix, a second PCR was run for 7 to 11 cycles. TCRdb analysed the 5' RACE reads with MiXCR anew, one entry per CDR3 protein. This table has 700,000 or so distinct CDR3 sequences, 40% to 50% appearing once. The V gene's germline CDR1 is SGHKS and CDR2 YYEKEE (reference sequence). This CDR3 comprises 14 residues. Deletions cut 1 base from V and 3 bases from J, with 11 bases between. Regarding this clonotype: Its specificity is not known.

Study outcomes and limitations: A greater number of naive CD4+ cells and higher diversity distinguished long-lived donors from aged donors.

This receptor was obtained from a man aged 80 or over in good health. Material: blood. The J gene is TRBJ2-7, the V gene TRBV5-5; D is undetermined. CDR3 DNA sequence: TGTGCCAGCAGCTTGTTCCAGCCTTACTACGAGCAGTACTTC. As protein: CASSLFQPYYEQYF.